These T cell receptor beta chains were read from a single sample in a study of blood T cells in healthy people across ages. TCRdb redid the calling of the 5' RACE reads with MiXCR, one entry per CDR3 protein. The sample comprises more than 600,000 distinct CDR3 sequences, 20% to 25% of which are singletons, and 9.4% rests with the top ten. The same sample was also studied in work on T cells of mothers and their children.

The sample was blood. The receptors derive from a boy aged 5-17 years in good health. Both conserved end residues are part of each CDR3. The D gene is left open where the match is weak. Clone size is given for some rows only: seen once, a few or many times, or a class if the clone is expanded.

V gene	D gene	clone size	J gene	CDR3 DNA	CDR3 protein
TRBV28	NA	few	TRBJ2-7	TGTGCCAGCACCCCTTCCGGGACATATTACGAGCAGTACTTC	CASTPSGTYYEQYF
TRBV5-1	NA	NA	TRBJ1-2	TGCGCCAGCAGCCCCGGTTTGGAACCTAACTATGGCTACACCTTC	CASSPGLEPNYGYTF
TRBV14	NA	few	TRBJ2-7	TGTGCCAGCAGCCACGTACAGGGAAGTTACGAGCAGTACTTC	CASSHVQGSYEQYF
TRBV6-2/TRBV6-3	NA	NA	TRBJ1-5	TGTGCCAGCGGCCGGACCCTGCGAAGCAATCAGCCCCAGCATTTT	CASGRTLRSNQPQHF
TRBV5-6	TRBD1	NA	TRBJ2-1	TGTGCCAGCTGTGACAGGGGGCCCTACAATGAGCAGTTCTTC	CASCDRGPYNEQFF
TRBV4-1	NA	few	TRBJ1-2	TGCGCCAGCAGCCAAGTTATCAGGGGTTATGGCTACACCTTC	CASSQVIRGYGYTF
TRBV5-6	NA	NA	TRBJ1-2	TGTGCCAGCCGCCCGACACTCGACTATGGCTACACCTTC	CASRPTLDYGYTF
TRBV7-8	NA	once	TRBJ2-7	TGTGCCAGCAGCTTTTTCGAGACGTTCGGATCCGAGCAGTACTTC	CASSFFETFGSEQYF
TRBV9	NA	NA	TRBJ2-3	TGTGCCAGCAGCGCCGACGCTAGAGTAGATACGCAGTATTTT	CASSADARVDTQYF
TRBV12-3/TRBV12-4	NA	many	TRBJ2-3	TGTGCCAGCAGTTTATATGAAGGGGGCACAGATACGCAGTATTTT	CASSLYEGGTDTQYF
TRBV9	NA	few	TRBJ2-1	TGTGCCAGCAGCGTAGCTACGGGGCGGGAGCAGTTCTTC	CASSVATGREQFF
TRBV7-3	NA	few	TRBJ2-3	TGTGCCAGCAGCCGTAAGGCAGATACGCAGTATTTT	CASSRKADTQYF
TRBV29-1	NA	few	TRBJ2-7	TGCAGCGTTAGCAGTTTCTCCTACGAGCAGTACTTC	CSVSSFSYEQYF
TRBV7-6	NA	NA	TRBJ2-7	TGTGCCAGCAGCTTACCCGCAGGGACCAGCTCCTACGAGCAGTACTTC	CASSLPAGTSSYEQYF
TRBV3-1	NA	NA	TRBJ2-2	TGTGCCAGCAGCCAAGGTCTCATCTCGAACACCGGGGAGCTGTTTTTT	CASSQGLISNTGELFF
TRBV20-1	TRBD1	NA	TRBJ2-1	TGCAGTCAGTTTAGACAGGGGGCAATGTCTGAGCAGTTCTTC	CSQFRQGAMSEQFF
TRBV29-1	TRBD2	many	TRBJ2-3	TGCAGCGCCCTACGCGGGGGAACAGATACGCAGTATTTT	CSALRGGTDTQYF
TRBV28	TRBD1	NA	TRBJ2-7	TGTGCCAGCAGACCGGGACAGGGGGCATGGTACGAGCAGTACTTC	CASRPGQGAWYEQYF
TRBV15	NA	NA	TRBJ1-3	TGTGCCACCAGCAGTCGGGGCGCGGCCCATTTT	CATSSRGAAHF
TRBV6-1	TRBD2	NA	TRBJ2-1	TGTGCCAGCTTCGGCCTGACTAGCGGGAGAAGCAATGAGCAGTTCTTC	CASFGLTSGRSNEQFF
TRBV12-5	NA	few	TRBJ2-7	TGTGCTAGTGGCCTCCTTGGAGGATCCCTTTTGGAGCAGTACTTC	CASGLLGGSLLEQYF
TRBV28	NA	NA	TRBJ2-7	TGTGCCAGCAGGAGGGGCCTGAACTACGAGCAGTACTTC	CASRRGLNYEQYF
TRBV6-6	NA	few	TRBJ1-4	TGTGCCAGCAGTCATGGACAGTCTTATAATGAAAAACTGTTTTTT	CASSHGQSYNEKLFF
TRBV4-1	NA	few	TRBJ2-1	TGCGCCAGCAGCCAAGGAGGCCACAATGAGCAGTTCTTC	CASSQGGHNEQFF
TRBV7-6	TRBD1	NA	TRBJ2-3	TGTGCCAGCAGCTTAGGTGTGGACAGGGGCGCAGATACGCAGTATTTT	CASSLGVDRGADTQYF
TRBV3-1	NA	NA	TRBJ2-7	TGTGCCAGCAGCCAAGATCACGGCGACCTAACCTACGAGCAGTACTTC	CASSQDHGDLTYEQYF
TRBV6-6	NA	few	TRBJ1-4	TGTGCCAGCCGACTCCTAGAAAAACTGTTTTTT	CASRLLEKLFF
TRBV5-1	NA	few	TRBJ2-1	TGCGCCAGCAGCCCACCATCCGGGACCTACAATGAGCAGTTCTTC	CASSPPSGTYNEQFF
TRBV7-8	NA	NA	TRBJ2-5	TGTGCCAGCAGCTTATCGCCGAGGCCGGGGGAGACCCAGTACTTC	CASSLSPRPGETQYF
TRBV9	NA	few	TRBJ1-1	TGTGCCAGCAGCGTCACAGGGACCACTGAAGCTTTCTTT	CASSVTGTTEAFF
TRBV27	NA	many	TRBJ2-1	TGTGCCAGCAGTTTTGCGGGTTACAATGAGCAGTTCTTC	CASSFAGYNEQFF
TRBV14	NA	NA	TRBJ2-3	TGTGCCAGCAGCCAAGGAGGCTACCGCACAGATACGCAGTATTTT	CASSQGGYRTDTQYF
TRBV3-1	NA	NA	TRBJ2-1	TGTGCCAGCAGCCAATCGGCAGGAATAAACAATGAGCAGTTCTTC	CASSQSAGINNEQFF
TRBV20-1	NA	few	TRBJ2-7	TGCAGTGCTAGGGAGCGGACTACCTACGAGCAGTACTTC	CSARERTTYEQYF
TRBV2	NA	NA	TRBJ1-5	TGTGCCAGCAGTTCCGGGGCGACGACTCAGCCCCAGCATTTT	CASSSGATTQPQHF
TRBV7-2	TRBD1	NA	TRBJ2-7	TGTGCCAGCAGACGGACCGGGACAGGGAGGTTTGGTGCTTACGAGCAGTACTTC	CASRRTGTGRFGAYEQYF
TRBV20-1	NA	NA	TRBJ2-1	TGCAGTGAAAGACTCAACAATGAGCAGTTCTTC	CSERLNNEQFF
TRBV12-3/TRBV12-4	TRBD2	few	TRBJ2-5	TGTGCCAGCAGTACTAGCGCGAGGGGTCACGAGACCCAGTACTTC	CASSTSARGHETQYF
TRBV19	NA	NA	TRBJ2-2	TGTGCCAGTAGTCCACTTCTAGTGTTAGGCATCGGGGAGCTGTTTTTT	CASSPLLVLGIGELFF
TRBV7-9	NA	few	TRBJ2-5	TGTGCCAGCAGCCATCGGACAGTCCAAGAGACCCAGTACTTC	CASSHRTVQETQYF
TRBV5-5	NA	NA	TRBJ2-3	TGTGCCAGCAGCTTTTCGGGGGAGACCACAGATACGCAGTATTTT	CASSFSGETTDTQYF
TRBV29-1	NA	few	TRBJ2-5	TGCAGTATAAAACAGGGAGAGCCTTTGGAGACCCAGTACTTC	CSIKQGEPLETQYF
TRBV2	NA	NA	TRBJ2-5	TGTGCCAGCAGTGACGAGTTCGTGGAGACCCAGTACTTC	CASSDEFVETQYF
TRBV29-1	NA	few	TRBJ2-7	TGCAGCGTTGAAGGGGGAAGTAACGGGGGCCTGGGCTACGAGCAGTACTTC	CSVEGGSNGGLGYEQYF
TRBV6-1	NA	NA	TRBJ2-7	TGTGCCAGCAGTGAATCGGAAGGGTACGAGCAGTACTTC	CASSESEGYEQYF
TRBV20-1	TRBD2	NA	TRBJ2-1	TGCAGTGCTAGAGATAATCAGCGGGGGCTGAATGAGCAGTTCTTC	CSARDNQRGLNEQFF
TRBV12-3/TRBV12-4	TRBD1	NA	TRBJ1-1	TGTGCCAGCAGTTTCCCCCGACAGGGACCTGCTGAAGCTTTCTTT	CASSFPRQGPAEAFF
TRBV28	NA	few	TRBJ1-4	TGTGCCAGCAGTTTAGCTGAAGATAATGAAAAACTGTTTTTT	CASSLAEDNEKLFF
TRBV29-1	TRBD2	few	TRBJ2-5	TGCAGCGTTGATGGTCGTGTAGCGGGAGGGCGGATTGGAGAGACCCAGTACTTC	CSVDGRVAGGRIGETQYF
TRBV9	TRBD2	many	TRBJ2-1	TGTGCCAGCAGCGTGCTAGCGGGGGTGCACAATGAGCAGTTCTTC	CASSVLAGVHNEQFF
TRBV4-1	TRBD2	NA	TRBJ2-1	TGCGCCAGCAGCCAACCCAGCGGGACGAGCTCCTACAATGAGCAGTTCTTC	CASSQPSGTSSYNEQFF
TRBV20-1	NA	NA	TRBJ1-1	TGCAGTGCTAGAGGCCCGGCGAACACTGAAGCTTTCTTT	CSARGPANTEAFF
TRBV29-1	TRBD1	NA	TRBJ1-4	TGCAGCGGTGCCGGACAGGATGAAAAACTGTTTTTT	CSGAGQDEKLFF
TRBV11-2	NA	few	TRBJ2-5	TGTGCCAGCAGCTTATCTTCTGGGGGACTCCAAGAGACCCAGTACTTC	CASSLSSGGLQETQYF
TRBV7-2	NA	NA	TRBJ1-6	TGTGCCAGCAGCTGGGATAATTCACCCCTCCACTTT	CASSWDNSPLHF
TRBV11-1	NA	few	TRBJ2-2	TGTGCCAGCAGCCTCTTGAGGGCGAACACCGGGGAGCTGTTTTTT	CASSLLRANTGELFF
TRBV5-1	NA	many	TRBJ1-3	TGTGCCAGCAGCTTAGAAGGAAACACCATATATTTT	CASSLEGNTIYF
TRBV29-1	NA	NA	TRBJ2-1	TGCAGCGCCAAAGGGGGGCCAGAGCGATACAATGAGCAGTTCTTC	CSAKGGPERYNEQFF